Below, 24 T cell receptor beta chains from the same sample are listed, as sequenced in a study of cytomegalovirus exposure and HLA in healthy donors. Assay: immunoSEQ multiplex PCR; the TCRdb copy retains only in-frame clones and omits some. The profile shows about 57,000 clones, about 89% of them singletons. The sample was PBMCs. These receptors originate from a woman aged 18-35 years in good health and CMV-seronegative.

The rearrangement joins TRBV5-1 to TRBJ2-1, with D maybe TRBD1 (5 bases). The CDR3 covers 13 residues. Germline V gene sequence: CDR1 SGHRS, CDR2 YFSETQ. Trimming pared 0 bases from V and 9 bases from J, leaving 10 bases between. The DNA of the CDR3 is TGCGCCAGCAGCTTGGATAGGGGCGCTGAGCAGTTCTTC. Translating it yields CASSLDRGAEQFF.

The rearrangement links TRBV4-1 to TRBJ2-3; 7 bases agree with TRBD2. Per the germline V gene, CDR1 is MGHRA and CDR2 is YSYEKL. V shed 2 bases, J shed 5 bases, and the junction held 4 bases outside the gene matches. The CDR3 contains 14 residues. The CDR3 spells CASSQSGMLDTQYF. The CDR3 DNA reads TGCGCCAGCAGCCAAAGCGGGATGCTAGATACGCAGTATTTT.

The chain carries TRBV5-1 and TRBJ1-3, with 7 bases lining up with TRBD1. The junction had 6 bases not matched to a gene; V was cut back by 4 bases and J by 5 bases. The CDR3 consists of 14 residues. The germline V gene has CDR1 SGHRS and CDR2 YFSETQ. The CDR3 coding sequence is TGCGCCAGCAGCCCCGGACAGGAGCGAAACACCATATATTTT. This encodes CASSPGQERNTIYF.

CDR3: CASSPRQGYTEAFF. As DNA, the CDR3 is TGTGCCAGCAGCCCTCGACAGGGTTACACTGAAGCTTTCTTT. The chain uses TRBV7-2 and TRBJ1-1; TRBD1 aligns across 7 bases. CDR1 and CDR2 (germline): SGHTA, FQGNSA. The CDR3 consists of 14 residues. The J segment lost 3 bases and the V segment lost 5 bases, leaving 6 bases of the junction unmatched.

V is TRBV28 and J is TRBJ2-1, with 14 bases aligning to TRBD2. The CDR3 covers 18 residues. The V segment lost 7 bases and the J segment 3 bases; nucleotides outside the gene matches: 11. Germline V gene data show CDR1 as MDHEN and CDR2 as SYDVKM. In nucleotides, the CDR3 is TGTGCCAGCACCACTTTGGGACTAGCGGGAGAGATCTACAATGAGCAGTTCTTC. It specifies CASTTLGLAGEIYNEQFF.

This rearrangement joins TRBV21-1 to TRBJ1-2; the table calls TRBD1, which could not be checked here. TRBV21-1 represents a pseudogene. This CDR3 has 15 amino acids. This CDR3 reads CASSDSTTANYGYTF. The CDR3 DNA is TGTGCCAGCAGTGACTCCACGACAGCTAACTATGGCTACACCTTC.

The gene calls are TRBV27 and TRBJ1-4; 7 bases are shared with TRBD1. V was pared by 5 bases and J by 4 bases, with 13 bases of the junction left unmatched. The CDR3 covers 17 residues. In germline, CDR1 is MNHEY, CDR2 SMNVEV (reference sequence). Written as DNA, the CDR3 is TGTGCCAGCAGTAAGAGCGGGGGACAGCGACATAATGAAAAACTGTTTTTT. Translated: CASSKSGGQRHNEKLFF.

CDR3 DNA: TGCGCCAGCAGCACAGGCTCTGGAAACACCATATATTTT. As protein: CASSTGSGNTIYF. The V gene is TRBV4-1, the J gene TRBJ1-3, with D perhaps TRBD1 (5 bases). CDR1 MGHRA and CDR2 YSYEKL come from the germline V gene. The V end lost 5 bases, the J end lost 0 bases, and 5 bases lay between the germline ends. The CDR3 spans 13 residues.

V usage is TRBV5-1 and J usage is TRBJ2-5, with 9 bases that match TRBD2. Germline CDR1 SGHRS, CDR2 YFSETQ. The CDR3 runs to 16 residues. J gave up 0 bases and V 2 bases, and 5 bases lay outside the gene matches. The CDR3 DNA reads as TGCGCCAGCAGCTTTAGGGCTAGCGGGGACCAAGAGACCCAGTACTTC. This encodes CASSFRASGDQETQYF.

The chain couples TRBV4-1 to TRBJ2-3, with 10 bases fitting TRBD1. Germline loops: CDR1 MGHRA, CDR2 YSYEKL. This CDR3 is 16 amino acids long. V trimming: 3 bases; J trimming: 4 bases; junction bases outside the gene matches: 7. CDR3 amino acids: CASSHLPGQGPDTQYF. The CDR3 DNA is TGCGCCAGCAGCCACTTACCGGGACAGGGGCCAGATACGCAGTATTTT.

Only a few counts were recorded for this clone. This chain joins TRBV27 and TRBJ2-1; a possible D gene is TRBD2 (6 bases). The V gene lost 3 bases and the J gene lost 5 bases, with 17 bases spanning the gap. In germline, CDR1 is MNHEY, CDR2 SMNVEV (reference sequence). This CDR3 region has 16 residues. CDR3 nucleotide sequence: TGTGCCAGCAGTTTCTCACTGCGGGACCCCCACAATGAGCAGTTCTTC. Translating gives CASSFSLRDPHNEQFF.

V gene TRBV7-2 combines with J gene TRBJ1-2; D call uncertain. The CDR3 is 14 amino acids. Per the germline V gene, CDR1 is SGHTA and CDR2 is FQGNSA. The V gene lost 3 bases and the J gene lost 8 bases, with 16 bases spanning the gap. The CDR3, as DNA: TGTGCCAGCAGCTTGTTAATGGGAGAAAGGGGCTACACCTTC. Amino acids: CASSLLMGERGYTF.

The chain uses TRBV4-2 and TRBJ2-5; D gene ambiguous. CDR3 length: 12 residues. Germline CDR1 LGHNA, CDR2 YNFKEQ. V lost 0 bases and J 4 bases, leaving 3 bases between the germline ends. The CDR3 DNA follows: TGTGCCAGCAGCCAAGATCTAGAGACCCAGTACTTC. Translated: CASSQDLETQYF.

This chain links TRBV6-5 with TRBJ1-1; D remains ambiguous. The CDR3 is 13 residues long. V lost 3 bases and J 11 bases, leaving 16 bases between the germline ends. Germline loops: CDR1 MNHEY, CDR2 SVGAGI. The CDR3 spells CASSYGVRGAAFF. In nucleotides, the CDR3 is TGTGCCAGCAGTTATGGGGTACGGGGAGCGGCTTTCTTT.

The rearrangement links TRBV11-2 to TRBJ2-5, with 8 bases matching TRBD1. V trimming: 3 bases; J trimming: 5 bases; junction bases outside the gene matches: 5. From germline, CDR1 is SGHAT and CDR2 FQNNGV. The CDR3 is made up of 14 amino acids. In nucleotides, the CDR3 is TGTGCCAGCAGCTTCTCAGGGGGCTTGGAGACCCAGTACTTC. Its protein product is CASSFSGGLETQYF.

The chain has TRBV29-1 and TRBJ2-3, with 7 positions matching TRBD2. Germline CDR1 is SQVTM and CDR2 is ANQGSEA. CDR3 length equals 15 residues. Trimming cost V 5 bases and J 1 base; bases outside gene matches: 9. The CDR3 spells CSVTTSWEGTDTQYF. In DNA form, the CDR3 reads TGCAGCGTTACGACTAGCTGGGAGGGCACAGATACGCAGTATTTT.

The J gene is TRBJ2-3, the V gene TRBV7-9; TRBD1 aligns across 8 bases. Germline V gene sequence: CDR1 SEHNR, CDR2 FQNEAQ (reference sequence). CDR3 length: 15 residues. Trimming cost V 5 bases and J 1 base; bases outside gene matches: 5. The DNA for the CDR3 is TGTGCCAGCAGCCTCGGACAGGGAGGCACAGATACGCAGTATTTT. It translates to CASSLGQGGTDTQYF. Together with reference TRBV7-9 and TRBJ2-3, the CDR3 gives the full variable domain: DTGVSQNPRHKITKRGQNVTFRCDPISEHNRLYWYRQTLGQGPEFLTYFQNEAQLEKSRLLSDRFSAERPKGSFSTLEIQRTEQGDSAMYLCASSLGQGGTDTQYFGPGTRLTVL.

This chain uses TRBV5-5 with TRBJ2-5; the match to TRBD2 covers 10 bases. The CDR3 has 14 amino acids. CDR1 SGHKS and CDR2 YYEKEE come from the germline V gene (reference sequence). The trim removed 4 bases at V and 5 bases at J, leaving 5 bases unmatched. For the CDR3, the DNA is TGTGCCAGCAGCGCTAGCGGGAGCTGGGAGACCCAGTACTTC. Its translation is CASSASGSWETQYF.

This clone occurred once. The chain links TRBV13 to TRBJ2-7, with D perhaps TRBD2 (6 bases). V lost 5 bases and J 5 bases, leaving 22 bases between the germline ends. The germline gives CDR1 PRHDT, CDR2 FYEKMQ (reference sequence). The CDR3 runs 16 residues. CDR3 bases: TGTGCCAGCAGCCTCCTCCCCCCGGGGGAAGGAAACGAGCAGTACTTC. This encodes CASSLLPPGEGNEQYF.

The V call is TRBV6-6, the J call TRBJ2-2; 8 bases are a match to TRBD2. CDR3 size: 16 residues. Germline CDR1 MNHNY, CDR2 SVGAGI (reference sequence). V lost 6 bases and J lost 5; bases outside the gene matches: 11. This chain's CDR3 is CASRAASGGRTGELFF. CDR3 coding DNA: TGTGCCAGCAGGGCCGCCTCGGGGGGGCGGACCGGGGAGCTGTTTTTT.

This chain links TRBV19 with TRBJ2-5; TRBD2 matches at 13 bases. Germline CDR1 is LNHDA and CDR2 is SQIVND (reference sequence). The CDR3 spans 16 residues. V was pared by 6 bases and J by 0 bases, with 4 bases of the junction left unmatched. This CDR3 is CASRQGLAGHQETQYF. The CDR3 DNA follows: TGTGCCAGTAGACAGGGACTAGCGGGGCACCAAGAGACCCAGTACTTC.

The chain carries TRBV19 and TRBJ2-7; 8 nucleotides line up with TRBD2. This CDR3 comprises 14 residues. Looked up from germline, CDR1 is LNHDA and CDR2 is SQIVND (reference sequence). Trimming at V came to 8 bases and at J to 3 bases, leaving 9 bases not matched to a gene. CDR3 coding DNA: TGTGCCAGTCCTAGCCGGGGGGGCTGCTACGAGCAGTACTTC. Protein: CASPSRGGCYEQYF.

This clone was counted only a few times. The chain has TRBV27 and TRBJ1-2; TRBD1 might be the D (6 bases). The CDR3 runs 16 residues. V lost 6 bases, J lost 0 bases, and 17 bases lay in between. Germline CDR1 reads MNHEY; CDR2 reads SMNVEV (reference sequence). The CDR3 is CASSPAAGAANYGYTF. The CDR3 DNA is TGTGCCAGCAGCCCAGCGGCGGGGGCCGCTAACTATGGCTACACCTTC.

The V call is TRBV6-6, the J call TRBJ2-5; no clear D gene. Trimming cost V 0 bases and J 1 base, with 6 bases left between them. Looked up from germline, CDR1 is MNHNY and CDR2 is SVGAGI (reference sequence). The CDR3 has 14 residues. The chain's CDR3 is CASSYSFSQETQYF. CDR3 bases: TGTGCCAGCAGTTACTCGTTTAGCCAAGAGACCCAGTACTTC.